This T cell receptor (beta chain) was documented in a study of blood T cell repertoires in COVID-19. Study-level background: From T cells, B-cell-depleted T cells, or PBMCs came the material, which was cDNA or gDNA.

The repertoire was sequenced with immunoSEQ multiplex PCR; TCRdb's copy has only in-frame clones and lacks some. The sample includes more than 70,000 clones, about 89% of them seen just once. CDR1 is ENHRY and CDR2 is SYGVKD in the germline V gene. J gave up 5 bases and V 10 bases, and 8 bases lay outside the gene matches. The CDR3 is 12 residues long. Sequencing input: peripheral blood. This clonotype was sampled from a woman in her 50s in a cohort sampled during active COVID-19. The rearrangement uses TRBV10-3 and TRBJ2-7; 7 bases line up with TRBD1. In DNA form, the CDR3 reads TGTGCCACCCTCGCAGGGGGACACGAGCAGTACTTC. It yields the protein CATLAGGHEQYF.